These T cell receptor beta chains were read from a single sample in a study of Ad26.COV2.S vaccination and SARS-CoV-2 variants. The method was immunoSEQ multiplex PCR; TCRdb's version includes in-frame clones alone and lacks a portion of them. This sample yields approximately 410,000 clones, of which about 90% are seen a single time; about 1.7% belongs to the top ten. Sample: peripheral blood, taken in a trial of Ad26.COV2.S vaccine versus placebo. Every receptor here comes from a person aged 18-60 years who received the Ad26.COV2.S COVID-19 vaccine or a placebo. Both conserved end residues are part of each CDR3. D genes are given only for firm matches. Clone size appears in some rows only: once, few, many, or a class for an expanded clone.

clone_size	d_call	v_call	j_call	cdr3_aa	cdr3_nt
few	.	TRBV6-6	TRBJ2-7	CASRDPPGEQYF	TGTGCCAGCAGGGACCCGCCGGGGGAGCAGTACTTC
.	TRBD2	TRBV5-1	TRBJ2-5	CASSPGLAGGLKETQYF	TGCGCCAGCAGCCCAGGACTAGCGGGGGGGCTGAAGGAGACCCAGTACTTC
few	.	TRBV6-2/TRBV6-3	TRBJ2-7	CASSYSTLAPRDEQYF	TGTGCCAGCAGTTACTCGACGCTTGCGCCAAGGGACGAGCAGTACTTC
once	.	TRBV28	TRBJ1-2	CASSFNGGYGYTF	TGTGCCAGCAGTTTTAACGGTGGCTATGGCTACACCTTC
.	TRBD1	TRBV18	TRBJ2-7	CASSQGAPYEQYF	TGTGCCAGCTCCCAGGGGGCCCCCTACGAGCAGTACTTC
once	.	TRBV15	TRBJ1-5	CATSRGGDGQPQHF	TGTGCCACCAGCAGAGGGGGTGACGGTCAGCCCCAGCATTTT
.	.	TRBV6-5	TRBJ2-3	CASSFGRRFTDTQYF	TGTGCCAGCAGTTTTGGACGGAGATTCACAGATACGCAGTATTTT
.	.	TRBV6-5	TRBJ2-5	CASSRTVQETQYF	TGTGCCAGCAGTCGGACAGTACAAGAGACCCAGTACTTC
.	.	TRBV6-2/TRBV6-3	TRBJ1-1	CASSSNSWPIFEAFF	TGTGCCAGCAGTTCCAACAGCTGGCCGATTTTTGAAGCTTTCTTT
.	TRBD2	TRBV28	TRBJ2-3	CASSLYRGDTDTQYF	TGTGCCAGCAGTTTATATCGGGGGGACACAGATACGCAGTATTTT
.	TRBD1	TRBV18	TRBJ2-7	CASSPLSGTVYGEQYF	TGTGCCAGCTCACCACTCTCCGGGACAGTCTACGGCGAGCAGTACTTC
.	.	TRBV20-1	TRBJ1-2	CSATRDYGYTF	TGCAGTGCCACCCGAGACTATGGCTACACCTTC
.	TRBD1	TRBV2	TRBJ1-5	CASRASTGGSQPQHF	TGTGCCAGCAGGGCTTCTACAGGGGGTAGTCAGCCCCAGCATTTT
.	.	TRBV19	TRBJ2-1	CASSIRVNEQFF	TGTGCCAGTAGTATCCGTGTCAATGAGCAGTTCTTC
.	.	TRBV29-1	TRBJ1-1	CSVTRTVNTEAFF	TGCAGCGTTACTAGGACGGTGAACACTGAAGCTTTCTTT
.	TRBD2	TRBV27	TRBJ2-1	CASSFFGLAGGQQFF	TGTGCCAGCAGTTTCTTCGGACTAGCGGGGGGGCAGCAGTTCTTC
.	TRBD1	TRBV7-8	TRBJ1-2	CASSLSGTGVYGYTF	TGTGCCAGCAGCCTCTCCGGGACAGGGGTCTATGGCTACACCTTC
.	.	TRBV2	TRBJ1-6	CASLGTPTPLHF	TGTGCCAGCCTTGGGACTCCTACACCCCTCCACTTT
.	TRBD2	TRBV6-2/TRBV6-3	TRBJ2-7	CASSWEGLVQYF	TGTGCCAGCAGTTGGGAGGGACTTGTGCAGTACTTC
.	.	TRBV12-3/TRBV12-4	TRBJ1-2	CASSLGGGYTF	TGTGCCAGCAGTTTAGGTGGGGGCTACACCTTC
.	TRBD1	TRBV6-4	TRBJ1-1	CASSETGTGGTEAFF	TGTGCCAGCAGTGAAACCGGGACAGGGGGAACTGAAGCTTTCTTT
.	.	TRBV5-4	TRBJ2-5	CASSSLLRGQETQYF	TGTGCCAGCAGCTCCTTGTTGCGAGGGCAAGAGACCCAGTACTTC
.	.	TRBV7-2	TRBJ1-5	CASSLSGQRNQPQHF	TGTGCCAGCAGCTTATCCGGACAGCGAAATCAGCCCCAGCATTTT
.	TRBD2	TRBV7-6	TRBJ2-3	CASSLTGLAGAPQYF	TGTGCCAGCAGCTTAACGGGACTAGCGGGGGCTCCGCAGTATTTT
once	.	TRBV7-9	TRBJ1-2	CASSLGHSNGGYTF	TGTGCCAGCAGCTTAGGGCACAGCAACGGGGGCTACACCTTC
.	.	TRBV15	TRBJ2-3	CATREPPGLTPDTQYF	TGTGCCACCAGGGAGCCACCGGGACTTACTCCAGATACGCAGTATTTT
.	.	TRBV9	TRBJ2-2	CASSPSPWGNTGELFF	TGTGCCAGCAGCCCGAGTCCCTGGGGGAACACCGGGGAGCTGTTTTTT
.	TRBD2	TRBV30	TRBJ2-2	CAWNPGLANTGELFF	TGTGCCTGGAATCCGGGACTAGCGAACACCGGGGAGCTGTTTTTT